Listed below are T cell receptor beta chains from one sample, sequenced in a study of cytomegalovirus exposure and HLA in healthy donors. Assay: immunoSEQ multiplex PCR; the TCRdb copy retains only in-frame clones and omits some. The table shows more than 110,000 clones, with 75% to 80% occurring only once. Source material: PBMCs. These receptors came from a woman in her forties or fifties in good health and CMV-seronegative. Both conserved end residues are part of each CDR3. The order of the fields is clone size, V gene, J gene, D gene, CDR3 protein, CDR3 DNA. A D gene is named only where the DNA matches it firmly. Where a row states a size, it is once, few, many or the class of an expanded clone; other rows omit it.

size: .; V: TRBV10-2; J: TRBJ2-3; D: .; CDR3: CASSELILPSGPQDTQYF; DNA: TGCGCCAGCAGTGAGTTGATCCTTCCCAGCGGACCACAAGATACGCAGTATTTT
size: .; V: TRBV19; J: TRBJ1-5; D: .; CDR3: CASSEGLLYQPQHF; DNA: TGTGCCAGTAGTGAGGGCCTACTATATCAGCCCCAGCATTTT
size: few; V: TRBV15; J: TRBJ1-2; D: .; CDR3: CATSRDPGHHYGYTF; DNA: TGTGCCACCAGCAGAGATCCGGGACACCACTATGGCTACACCTTC
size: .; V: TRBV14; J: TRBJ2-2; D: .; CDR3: CASSQTGTGELFF; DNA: TGTGCCAGCAGCCAGACGGGGACCGGGGAGCTGTTTTTT
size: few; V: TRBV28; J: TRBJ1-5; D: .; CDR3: CASRWSSNSNQPQHF; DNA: TGTGCCAGCAGGTGGTCCAGTAATAGCAATCAGCCCCAGCATTTT
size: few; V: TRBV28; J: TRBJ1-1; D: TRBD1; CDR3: CASSHSDRDNTEAFF; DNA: TGTGCCAGCAGTCACTCGGACAGGGACAACACTGAAGCTTTCTTT
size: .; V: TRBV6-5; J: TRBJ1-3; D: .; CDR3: CASSYDSSSGNTIYF; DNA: TGTGCCAGCAGTTACGACTCGAGCTCTGGAAACACCATATATTTT
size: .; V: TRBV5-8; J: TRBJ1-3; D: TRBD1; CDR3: CASSLTGAEAGNTIYF; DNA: TGTGCCAGCAGCCTGACAGGGGCGGAAGCTGGAAACACCATATATTTT
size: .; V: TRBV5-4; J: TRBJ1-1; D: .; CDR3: CASSFTGSGTEAFF; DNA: TGTGCCAGCAGCTTTACAGGGTCGGGCACTGAAGCTTTCTTT
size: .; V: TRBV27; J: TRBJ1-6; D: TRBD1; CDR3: CASSTWTGENSPLHF; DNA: TGTGCCAGCAGTACGTGGACAGGGGAGAATTCACCCCTCCACTTT
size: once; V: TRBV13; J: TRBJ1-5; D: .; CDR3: CASSPKTARRSNQPQHF; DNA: TGTGCCAGCAGCCCGAAGACCGCCCGTAGGAGTAATCAGCCCCAGCATTTT
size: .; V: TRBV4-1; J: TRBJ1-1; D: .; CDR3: CASSPEGRTEAFF; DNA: TGCGCCAGCAGCCCAGAGGGGAGGACTGAAGCTTTCTTT
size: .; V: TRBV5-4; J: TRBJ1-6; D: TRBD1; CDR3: CASSFFRQGRYSPLHF; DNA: TGTGCCAGCAGCTTCTTCCGACAGGGGCGTTATTCACCCCTCCACTTT
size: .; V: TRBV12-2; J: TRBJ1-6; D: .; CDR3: CASRLVQGARYSPLHF; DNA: TGTGCAAGTCGCTTAGTCCAGGGGGCTAGATACTCACCCCTCCACTTT
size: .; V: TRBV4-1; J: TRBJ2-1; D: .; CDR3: CASSRVLYNEQFF; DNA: TGCGCCAGCAGTCGAGTTCTATACAATGAGCAGTTCTTC
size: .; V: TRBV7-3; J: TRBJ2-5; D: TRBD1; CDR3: CASSSLDRKETQYF; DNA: TGTGCCAGCAGCTCCCTGGACAGGAAAGAGACCCAGTACTTC
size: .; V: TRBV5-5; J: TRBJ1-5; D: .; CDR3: CASSRQDDLRGSQPQHF; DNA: TGTGCCAGCAGCCGACAGGATGACCTGAGGGGGAGTCAGCCCCAGCATTTT
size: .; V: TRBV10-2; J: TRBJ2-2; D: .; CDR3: CATLSRDINTGELFF; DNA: TGCGCCACCTTGTCCCGGGACATTAACACCGGGGAGCTGTTTTTT
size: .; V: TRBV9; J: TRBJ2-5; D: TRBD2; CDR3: CASSHQAGGGETQYF; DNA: TGTGCCAGCAGCCACCAAGCGGGGGGTGGGGAGACCCAGTACTTC